This is a list of T cell receptor beta chains from one sample in a study of blood T cell repertoires in COVID-19. Clones were read by immunoSEQ multiplex PCR, and TCRdb kept only the in-frame ones, dropping some. The table shows 270,000 or so clones, with just under 90% occurring only once. Sequencing used PBMCs or T cells enriched from blood (not recorded which). Every receptor here comes from a woman aged 25 to 39 with acute COVID-19. Both conserved end residues are part of each CDR3. Each record gives: CDR3 DNA, CDR3 protein, J gene, V gene, clone size, D gene, CDR3 length. A D gene is named only where the DNA matches it firmly. Not every row has a clone size; where given, it reads once, few, many or a size class.

CDR3 DNA: TGTGCCAGTCACCCCCAGGGACTAGCCGGAACCGGGGAGCTGTTTTTT
CDR3 protein: CASHPQGLAGTGELFF
J gene: TRBJ2-2
V gene: TRBV19
clone size: -
D gene: TRBD2
CDR3 length: 16

CDR3 DNA: TGTGCCAGCAGCTCCGGACAGGGGAGGTACCAAGAGACCCAGTACTTC
CDR3 protein: CASSSGQGRYQETQYF
J gene: TRBJ2-5
V gene: TRBV11-1
clone size: -
D gene: TRBD1
CDR3 length: 16

CDR3 DNA: TGTGCCTTGGCAGGGATTACCTACGAGCAGTACTTC
CDR3 protein: CALAGITYEQYF
J gene: TRBJ2-7
V gene: TRBV30
clone size: once
D gene: -
CDR3 length: 12

CDR3 DNA: TGTGCCAGCAGCCTGCGTGACGCGGGCGATGGAGTCTTC
CDR3 protein: CASSLRDAGDGVF
J gene: TRBJ2-1
V gene: TRBV11-2
clone size: -
D gene: -
CDR3 length: 13

CDR3 DNA: TGTGCCAGCAAGGCGGGATCCAATGAGCAGTTCTTC
CDR3 protein: CASKAGSNEQFF
J gene: TRBJ2-1
V gene: TRBV27
clone size: once
D gene: -
CDR3 length: 12

CDR3 DNA: TGTGCCTGGACCGGACAGGTCGAAGCTTTCTTT
CDR3 protein: CAWTGQVEAFF
J gene: TRBJ1-1
V gene: TRBV30
clone size: -
D gene: TRBD1
CDR3 length: 11

CDR3 DNA: TGTGCCAGCAGCTTAGCACAGATGGGTGGCTACACCTTC
CDR3 protein: CASSLAQMGGYTF
J gene: TRBJ1-2
V gene: TRBV11-2
clone size: -
D gene: -
CDR3 length: 13

CDR3 DNA: TGTGCCAGTAGTACTCAAACCGGGACAGGGACTGCATTAACCTACGAGCAGTACTTC
CDR3 protein: CASSTQTGTGTALTYEQYF
J gene: TRBJ2-7
V gene: TRBV19
clone size: -
D gene: TRBD1
CDR3 length: 19

CDR3 DNA: TGTGCCAGCAGCACAGGGGGTTTCACTGAAGCTTTCTTT
CDR3 protein: CASSTGGFTEAFF
J gene: TRBJ1-1
V gene: TRBV7-9
clone size: -
D gene: TRBD1
CDR3 length: 13

CDR3 DNA: TGTGCCAGCAGCGCGAGCGGGAGTGAGACCGGGGAGCTGTTTTTT
CDR3 protein: CASSASGSETGELFF
J gene: TRBJ2-2
V gene: TRBV7-3
clone size: -
D gene: TRBD2
CDR3 length: 15

CDR3 DNA: TGCGCCAGCAGCTTGGCCGCAGGGGGCAGTCAGCCCCAGCATTTT
CDR3 protein: CASSLAAGGSQPQHF
J gene: TRBJ1-5
V gene: TRBV5-1
clone size: few
D gene: TRBD1
CDR3 length: 15

CDR3 DNA: TGTGCCAGCAGCCAAGCCCAGCGAGGGCAAGAGACCCAGTACTTC
CDR3 protein: CASSQAQRGQETQYF
J gene: TRBJ2-5
V gene: TRBV4-2
clone size: -
D gene: -
CDR3 length: 15

CDR3 DNA: TGTGCCAGCAGCCAATTAGCGGGAGAGACCCAGTACTTC
CDR3 protein: CASSQLAGETQYF
J gene: TRBJ2-5
V gene: TRBV3-1/TRBV3-2
clone size: -
D gene: TRBD2
CDR3 length: 13

CDR3 DNA: TGTGCCAGCAGCCAAGATGGGGGGGGCGCTCTGAACACTGAAGCTTTCTTT
CDR3 protein: CASSQDGGGALNTEAFF
J gene: TRBJ1-1
V gene: TRBV4-2
clone size: once
D gene: -
CDR3 length: 17

CDR3 DNA: TGTGCCAGCAGTTTATGGGGACAGGAAGAGACTAACTATGGCTACACCTTC
CDR3 protein: CASSLWGQEETNYGYTF
J gene: TRBJ1-2
V gene: TRBV28
clone size: once
D gene: TRBD1
CDR3 length: 17

CDR3 DNA: TGCGCCAGCAGCTCCGGGACAGGGACCGAGCAGTACTTC
CDR3 protein: CASSSGTGTEQYF
J gene: TRBJ2-7
V gene: TRBV4-1
clone size: -
D gene: TRBD1
CDR3 length: 13

CDR3 DNA: TGTGCCATCAGTGTTCAGGAAGCCCCCTACGAGCAGTACTTC
CDR3 protein: CAISVQEAPYEQYF
J gene: TRBJ2-7
V gene: TRBV10-3
clone size: -
D gene: -
CDR3 length: 14

CDR3 DNA: TGTGCCAGCAGTTTCGTAAATGGCTACACCTTC
CDR3 protein: CASSFVNGYTF
J gene: TRBJ1-2
V gene: TRBV28
clone size: few
D gene: -
CDR3 length: 11

CDR3 DNA: TGTGCCAGCAGCTTGGGCGGGAGAAACACAGATACGCAGTATTTT
CDR3 protein: CASSLGGRNTDTQYF
J gene: TRBJ2-3
V gene: TRBV5-4
clone size: -
D gene: TRBD2
CDR3 length: 15

CDR3 DNA: TGTGCCAGCAGCGGGGGACAGTCCCCCCAGCCCCAGCATTTT
CDR3 protein: CASSGGQSPQPQHF
J gene: TRBJ1-5
V gene: TRBV28
clone size: -
D gene: TRBD1
CDR3 length: 14

CDR3 DNA: TGTGCCAGCAGGACACAGGGCAATAATGAAAAACTGTTTTTT
CDR3 protein: CASRTQGNNEKLFF
J gene: TRBJ1-4
V gene: TRBV6-5
clone size: -
D gene: -
CDR3 length: 14

CDR3 DNA: TGTGCCAGCAGCTCCGAGACAGGTTATAATGAAAAACTGTTTTTT
CDR3 protein: CASSSETGYNEKLFF
J gene: TRBJ1-4
V gene: TRBV7-9
clone size: -
D gene: -
CDR3 length: 15

CDR3 DNA: TGCGCCAGCAGCTTGGCCGTCCTGACTAGCGGGAGGAGTTCCGGGGAGCTGTTTTTT
CDR3 protein: CASSLAVLTSGRSSGELFF
J gene: TRBJ2-2
V gene: TRBV5-1
clone size: -
D gene: TRBD2
CDR3 length: 19

CDR3 DNA: TGTGCCAGCAGTTCCCCGGGACAGGGTTACAATGAGCAGTTCTTC
CDR3 protein: CASSSPGQGYNEQFF
J gene: TRBJ2-1
V gene: TRBV28
clone size: -
D gene: TRBD1
CDR3 length: 15

CDR3 DNA: TGTGCCAGCAGTTTTGGGGGCCACGAGCAGTACTTC
CDR3 protein: CASSFGGHEQYF
J gene: TRBJ2-7
V gene: TRBV12-3/TRBV12-4
clone size: few
D gene: -
CDR3 length: 12

CDR3 DNA: TGCGCCAGCAGTGAAACAAGCCCACAGGGGTACGAGCAGTACTTC
CDR3 protein: CASSETSPQGYEQYF
J gene: TRBJ2-7
V gene: TRBV10-1
clone size: -
D gene: TRBD1
CDR3 length: 15

CDR3 DNA: TGTGCCAGCAGCGCCGGACTAGCGGGAACCACAGATACGCAGTATTTT
CDR3 protein: CASSAGLAGTTDTQYF
J gene: TRBJ2-3
V gene: TRBV5-8
clone size: -
D gene: TRBD2
CDR3 length: 16

CDR3 DNA: TGTGCCAGCAGCGCTAGCGGGGCAAATACGCAGTATTTT
CDR3 protein: CASSASGANTQYF
J gene: TRBJ2-3
V gene: TRBV14
clone size: -
D gene: TRBD2
CDR3 length: 13

CDR3 DNA: TGTGCCAGCAGCCAAGGACAGGGTGGTAGCACAGATACGCAGTATTTT
CDR3 protein: CASSQGQGGSTDTQYF
J gene: TRBJ2-3
V gene: TRBV3-1/TRBV3-2
clone size: -
D gene: TRBD1
CDR3 length: 16

CDR3 DNA: TGTGCCAGCAGCTTACTGGGACAGGGGTCGGCTGGAAACACCATATATTTT
CDR3 protein: CASSLLGQGSAGNTIYF
J gene: TRBJ1-3
V gene: TRBV7-2
clone size: -
D gene: TRBD1
CDR3 length: 17

CDR3 DNA: TGTGCCAGCAGCCCCCACAGGGAGGAGACCCAGTACTTC
CDR3 protein: CASSPHREETQYF
J gene: TRBJ2-5
V gene: TRBV7-3
clone size: -
D gene: -
CDR3 length: 13

CDR3 DNA: TGCGCCAGCAGCCAAGAACGGAGGGCAGATACGCAGTATTTT
CDR3 protein: CASSQERRADTQYF
J gene: TRBJ2-3
V gene: TRBV4-1
clone size: -
D gene: -
CDR3 length: 14

CDR3 DNA: TGTGCCAGCAGCCAAGTGGTAGGGGGTTGGACTGAAGCTTTCTTT
CDR3 protein: CASSQVVGGWTEAFF
J gene: TRBJ1-1
V gene: TRBV3-1/TRBV3-2
clone size: -
D gene: -
CDR3 length: 15

CDR3 DNA: TGCAGCGCCGAACCACAGGATAACTATGGCTACACCTTC
CDR3 protein: CSAEPQDNYGYTF
J gene: TRBJ1-2
V gene: TRBV29-1
clone size: -
D gene: -
CDR3 length: 13

CDR3 DNA: TGTGCCAGCAGTTACTCGGGACTAGGGGAGTACGAGCAGTACTTC
CDR3 protein: CASSYSGLGEYEQYF
J gene: TRBJ2-7
V gene: TRBV6-2/TRBV6-3
clone size: -
D gene: TRBD2
CDR3 length: 15

CDR3 DNA: TGTGCCTCCTCCCTGGGACAGGTAATCACAGATACGCAGTATTTT
CDR3 protein: CASSLGQVITDTQYF
J gene: TRBJ2-3
V gene: TRBV10-3
clone size: -
D gene: TRBD1
CDR3 length: 15

CDR3 DNA: TGTGCCAGCAGTTTAGCGGGCCACAATGAGCAGTTCTTC
CDR3 protein: CASSLAGHNEQFF
J gene: TRBJ2-1
V gene: TRBV12-3/TRBV12-4
clone size: -
D gene: -
CDR3 length: 13

CDR3 DNA: TGTGCCAGCTCACCACCAGGGAGTACCTACGAGCAGTACTTC
CDR3 protein: CASSPPGSTYEQYF
J gene: TRBJ2-7
V gene: TRBV18
clone size: -
D gene: -
CDR3 length: 14

CDR3 DNA: TGCGCCAGCAGTCAGGCGGGCACCACCTACGAGCAGTACTTC
CDR3 protein: CASSQAGTTYEQYF
J gene: TRBJ2-7
V gene: TRBV5-1
clone size: -
D gene: -
CDR3 length: 14

CDR3 DNA: TGTGCCAGCAGCTTAAGTGGCGGGGGTGACACTGAAGCTTTCTTT
CDR3 protein: CASSLSGGGDTEAFF
J gene: TRBJ1-1
V gene: TRBV7-3
clone size: once
D gene: -
CDR3 length: 15

CDR3 DNA: TGCGCCAGCAGTGCAAACAGGGAAATGGGCGGGGAGCTGTTTTTT
CDR3 protein: CASSANREMGGELFF
J gene: TRBJ2-2
V gene: TRBV10-1
clone size: -
D gene: -
CDR3 length: 15

CDR3 DNA: TGTGCCAGCAGCCAAGGCCTAGCCAAAGGCGATGAGCAGTTCTTC
CDR3 protein: CASSQGLAKGDEQFF
J gene: TRBJ2-1
V gene: TRBV14
clone size: -
D gene: -
CDR3 length: 15

CDR3 DNA: TGTGCCAGTAGTTTCGGGACAGGGTTAACCCAGCCCCAGCATTTT
CDR3 protein: CASSFGTGLTQPQHF
J gene: TRBJ1-5
V gene: TRBV19
clone size: -
D gene: TRBD1
CDR3 length: 15

CDR3 DNA: TGTGCCAGCAGTTTCAAATCTGAGCAGTTCTTC
CDR3 protein: CASSFKSEQFF
J gene: TRBJ2-1
V gene: TRBV12-3/TRBV12-4
clone size: -
D gene: -
CDR3 length: 11

CDR3 DNA: TGTGCCAGCAGAACCCTGACAGGGGGCTTTACTGAAGCTTTCTTT
CDR3 protein: CASRTLTGGFTEAFF
J gene: TRBJ1-1
V gene: TRBV28
clone size: -
D gene: TRBD1
CDR3 length: 15

CDR3 DNA: TGCGCCAGCAGCTTGGTGGCAGGGAACTCTGGAAACACCATATATTTT
CDR3 protein: CASSLVAGNSGNTIYF
J gene: TRBJ1-3
V gene: TRBV5-1
clone size: -
D gene: -
CDR3 length: 16

CDR3 DNA: TGTGCCAGCAGCGCAGGGACTAGCGCATTCTACGAGCAGTACTTC
CDR3 protein: CASSAGTSAFYEQYF
J gene: TRBJ2-7
V gene: TRBV7-9
clone size: -
D gene: TRBD2
CDR3 length: 15

CDR3 DNA: TGTGCCAGCAGTTTTAATAGCGCTGAGCAGTTCTTC
CDR3 protein: CASSFNSAEQFF
J gene: TRBJ2-1
V gene: TRBV28
clone size: -
D gene: -
CDR3 length: 12